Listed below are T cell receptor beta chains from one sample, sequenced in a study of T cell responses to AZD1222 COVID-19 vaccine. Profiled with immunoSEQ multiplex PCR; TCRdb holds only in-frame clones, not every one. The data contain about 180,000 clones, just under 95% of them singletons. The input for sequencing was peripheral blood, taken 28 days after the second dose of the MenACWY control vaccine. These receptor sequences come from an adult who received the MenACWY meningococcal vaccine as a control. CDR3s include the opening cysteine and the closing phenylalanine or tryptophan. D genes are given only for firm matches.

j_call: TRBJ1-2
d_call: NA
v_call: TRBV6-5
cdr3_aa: CASSQGDYGYTF
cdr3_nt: TGTGCCAGCAGTCAGGGCGACTATGGCTACACCTTC

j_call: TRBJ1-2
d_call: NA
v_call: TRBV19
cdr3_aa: CASSMWRGDRGYTF
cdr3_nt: TGTGCCAGTAGTATGTGGAGGGGCGATCGTGGCTACACCTTC

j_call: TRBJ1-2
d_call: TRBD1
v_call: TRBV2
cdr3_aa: CASSKQGAQGYTF
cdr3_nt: TGTGCCAGCAGTAAACAGGGGGCGCAGGGCTACACCTTC

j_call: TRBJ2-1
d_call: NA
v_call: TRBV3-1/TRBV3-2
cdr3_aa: CASSERQARVNEQFF
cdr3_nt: TGTGCCAGCAGCGAGCGACAGGCAAGGGTCAATGAGCAGTTCTTC

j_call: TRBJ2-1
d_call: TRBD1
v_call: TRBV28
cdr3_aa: CASSLWDRSVNEQFF
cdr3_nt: TGTGCCAGCAGTTTATGGGACAGGAGCGTAAATGAGCAGTTCTTC

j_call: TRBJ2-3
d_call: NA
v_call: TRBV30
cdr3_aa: CAWSGGWGTDTQYF
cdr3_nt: TGTGCCTGGAGCGGGGGCTGGGGCACAGATACGCAGTATTTT

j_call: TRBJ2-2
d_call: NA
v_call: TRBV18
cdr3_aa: CASSPEGPGELFF
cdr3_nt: TGTGCCAGCTCACCTGAGGGTCCCGGGGAGCTGTTTTTT

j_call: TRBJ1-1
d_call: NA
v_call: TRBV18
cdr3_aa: CASSLGRSPRNTEAFF
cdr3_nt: TGTGCCAGCTCACTCGGACGGTCTCCAAGGAACACTGAAGCTTTCTTT

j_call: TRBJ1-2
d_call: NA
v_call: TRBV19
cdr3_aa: CASSPGVVYGYTF
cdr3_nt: TGTGCCAGTAGTCCAGGGGTGGTCTACGGCTACACCTTC

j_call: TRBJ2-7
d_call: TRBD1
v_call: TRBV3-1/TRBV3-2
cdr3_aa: CASSLTPIAGTGSYEQYF
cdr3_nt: TGTGCCAGCAGCCTAACCCCCATCGCCGGGACAGGGTCCTACGAGCAGTACTTC

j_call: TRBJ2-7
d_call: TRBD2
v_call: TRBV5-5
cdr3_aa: CASTLAGGRGGYEQYF
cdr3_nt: TGTGCCAGCACCCTGGCGGGCGGCCGGGGGGGTTACGAGCAGTACTTC